This T cell receptor beta chain is drawn from a study of blood T cell repertoires in COVID-19. Study information: Spain, Italy and the United States supplied samples that represented acute and convalescent COVID-19. In each case, the material was cDNA or gDNA derived from T cells, B-cell-depleted T cells, or PBMCs.

Trimming took 3 bases from V and 4 from J, leaving 12 bases between them. The CDR3 has 14 residues. CDR1 and CDR2 (germline): LGHDT, YNNKEL (reference sequence). Sequencing was performed with immunoSEQ multiplex PCR; in TCRdb, only in-frame clones are kept and a portion is missing. The sample lists tens of thousands of clones; just over 85% were seen once. This receptor was obtained from a human donor in a cohort sampled during active COVID-19. Sequencing was carried out using peripheral blood. The chain couples TRBV3-1 (or the pseudogene TRBV3-2) to TRBJ2-5; D may be TRBD2 (6 bases). The CDR3 sequence: CASSHFTSRETQYF. The CDR3 region has the DNA TGTGCCAGCAGCCATTTCACTAGCCGAGAGACCCAGTACTTC.